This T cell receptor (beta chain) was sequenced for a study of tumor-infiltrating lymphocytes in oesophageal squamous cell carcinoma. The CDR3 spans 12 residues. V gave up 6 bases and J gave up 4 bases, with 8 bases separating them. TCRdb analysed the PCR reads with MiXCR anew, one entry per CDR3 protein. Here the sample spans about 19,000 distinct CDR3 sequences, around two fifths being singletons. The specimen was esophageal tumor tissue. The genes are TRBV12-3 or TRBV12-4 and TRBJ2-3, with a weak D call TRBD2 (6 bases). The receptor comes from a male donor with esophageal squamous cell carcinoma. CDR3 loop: CASSRLADTQYF. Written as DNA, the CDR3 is TGTGCCAGCAGCCGACTAGCAGATACGCAGTATTTT.